This T cell receptor beta chain emerged from a study of blood T cell repertoires in COVID-19. Background on the study: From the United States, Italy and Spain came samples of acute and convalescent COVID-19. PBMCs, B-cell-depleted T cells, or T cells were the source of the cDNA or gDNA that made up the material.

The germline V gene has CDR1 MNHEY and CDR2 SMNVEV (reference sequence). Trimming removed 8 bases from V and 2 bases from J; junction bases left unmatched: 9. CDR3 length: 15 residues. Original methodology: Amplification from reference gene primers served as the basis for estimated nucleated cell counts. This table comes from immunoSEQ multiplex PCR, and its TCRdb copy is limited to in-frame clones, with some not included. V and J calls and clone size follow that table, whereas D and trimming were derived from the DNA. The sample lists 150,000 to 200,000 clones, around nine tenths occurring once. Sequenced material: peripheral blood. The chain is built from TRBV27 and TRBJ2-1, with 7 positions matching TRBD2. This TCR was recovered from a man aged 18 to 29 with active or convalescent COVID-19. In DNA, the CDR3 is TGTGCCAGCGTGGGAGGGACGGAAACCTACAATGAGCAGTTCTTC. This sequence encodes CASVGGTETYNEQFF.